Described below is a single T cell receptor beta chain sequence and its context. Antigen unknown. The assay was immunoSEQ multiplex PCR, and TCRdb's table has in-frame clones only and misses some. The table records about 7,200 clones, about three fifths of them present only once. This sample is drawn from a study of tumor-infiltrating lymphocytes in localized non-small cell lung cancer. Study as a whole: From each patient, both tumor and uninvolved lung, non-adjacent to tumor, were sampled.

Study findings and constraints: No T-cell fraction difference was seen between IM1 and IM2 tumors. Compared with uninvolved lung, tumors showed higher T cell infiltration by TCRbeta sequencing.

This CDR3 is 14 amino acids long. V gave up 1 base and J gave up 3 bases; unmatched junction bases: 3. Looked up from germline, CDR1 is LGHNA and CDR2 is YNFKEQ. This TCR came from a human donor with non-small cell lung cancer. The V gene is TRBV4-2, the J gene TRBJ2-7; 7 positions match TRBD1. Sequencing input: uninvolved lung tissue not adjacent to the tumor. The chain's CDR3 is CASSQGQGDYEQYF. The CDR3 DNA is TGTGCCAGCAGCCAAGGTCAGGGGGACTACGAGCAGTACTTC.